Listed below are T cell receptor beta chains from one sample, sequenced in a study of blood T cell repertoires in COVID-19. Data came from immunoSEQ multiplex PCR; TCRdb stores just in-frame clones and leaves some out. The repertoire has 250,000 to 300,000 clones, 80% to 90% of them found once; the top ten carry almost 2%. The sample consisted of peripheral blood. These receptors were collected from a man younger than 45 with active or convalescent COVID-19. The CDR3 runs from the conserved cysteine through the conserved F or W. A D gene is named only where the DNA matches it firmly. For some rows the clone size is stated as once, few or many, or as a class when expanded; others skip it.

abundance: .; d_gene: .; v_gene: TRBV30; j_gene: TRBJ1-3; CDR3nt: TGTGCCTGGAGTGGTGGGGCGAACTCTGGAAACACCATATATTTT; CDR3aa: CAWSGGANSGNTIYF
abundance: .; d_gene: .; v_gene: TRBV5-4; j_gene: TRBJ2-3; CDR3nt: TGTGCCAGCAGCAATGGAGGGTATACGCAGTATTTT; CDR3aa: CASSNGGYTQYF
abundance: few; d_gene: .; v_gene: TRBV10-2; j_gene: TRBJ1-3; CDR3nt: TGCGCCAGCAGTGTGACACAGGAAAGCTCTGGAAACACCATATATTTT; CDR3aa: CASSVTQESSGNTIYF
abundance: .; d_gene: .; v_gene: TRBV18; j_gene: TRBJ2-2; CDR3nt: TGTGCCAGCTCACCGCCGAGGGTGAACACCGGGGAGCTGTTTTTT; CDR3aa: CASSPPRVNTGELFF
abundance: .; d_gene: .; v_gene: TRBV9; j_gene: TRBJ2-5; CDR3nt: TGTGCCAGCAGCCTTAGTCCATCAGGGGAGACCCAGTACTTC; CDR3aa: CASSLSPSGETQYF
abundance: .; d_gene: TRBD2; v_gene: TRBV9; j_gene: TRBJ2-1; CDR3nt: TGTGCCAGCAGCGAGGGTATAGCGGGGGGGCTCTACAATGAGCAGTTCTTC; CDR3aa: CASSEGIAGGLYNEQFF
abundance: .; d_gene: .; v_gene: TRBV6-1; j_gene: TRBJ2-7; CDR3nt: TGTGCCAGCAGTGAAGTGCGCCGGGGTCCTTACGAGCAGTACTTC; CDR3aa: CASSEVRRGPYEQYF
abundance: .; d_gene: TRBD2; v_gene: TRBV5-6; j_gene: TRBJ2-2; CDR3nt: TGTGCCAGCAGCTTACCTCGGGGGGGCCCCCTCAGTGAAACCGGGGAGCTGTTTTTT; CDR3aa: CASSLPRGGPLSETGELFF
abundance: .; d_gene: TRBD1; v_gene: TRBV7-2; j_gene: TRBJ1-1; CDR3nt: TGTGCCAGCAGCTCACGGAGGGGGCCCGATGAAGCTTTCTTT; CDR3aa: CASSSRRGPDEAFF
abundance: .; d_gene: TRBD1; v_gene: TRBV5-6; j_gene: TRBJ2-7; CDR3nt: TGTGCCAGCGGAGAGGGGGTGAGGACAGGGTTCGACGAGCAGTACTTC; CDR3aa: CASGEGVRTGFDEQYF
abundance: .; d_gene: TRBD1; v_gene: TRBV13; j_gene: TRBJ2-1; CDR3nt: TGTGCCAGCAGCCCTAAGCGAGGACGACAGGGATACAATGAGCAGTTCTTC; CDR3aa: CASSPKRGRQGYNEQFF
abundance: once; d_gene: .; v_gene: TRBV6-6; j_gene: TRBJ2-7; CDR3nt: TGTGCCAGCTCAATGGGGCCTCCCTACGAGCAGTACTTC; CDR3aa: CASSMGPPYEQYF
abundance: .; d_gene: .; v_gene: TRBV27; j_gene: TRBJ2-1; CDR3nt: TGTGCCAGCAGTTTATCGACAGGACATTACAATGAGCAGTTCTTC; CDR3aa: CASSLSTGHYNEQFF
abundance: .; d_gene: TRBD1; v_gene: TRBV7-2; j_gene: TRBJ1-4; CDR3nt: TGTGCCAGCAGCTCGCGGAGGTGGACAGGGGGCATCTTGAGTGAAAAACTGTTTTTT; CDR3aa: CASSSRRWTGGILSEKLFF
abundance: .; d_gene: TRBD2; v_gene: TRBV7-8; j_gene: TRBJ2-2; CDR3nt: TGTGCCAGCAGCATTGGACTAGCGGGGGTCACCGGGGAGCTGTTTTTT; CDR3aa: CASSIGLAGVTGELFF
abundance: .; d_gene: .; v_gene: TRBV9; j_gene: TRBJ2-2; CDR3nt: TGTGCCAGCAGCACACAGCAAACCGGGGAGCTGTTTTTT; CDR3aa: CASSTQQTGELFF
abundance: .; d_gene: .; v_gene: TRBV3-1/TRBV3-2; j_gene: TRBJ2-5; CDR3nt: TGTGCCAGCAGGACCCGGACTGAAGAGACCCAGTACTTC; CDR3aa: CASRTRTEETQYF
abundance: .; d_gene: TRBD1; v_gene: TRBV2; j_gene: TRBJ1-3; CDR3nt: TGTGCCAGCAGTGTTAGACAGGGGGCGCGGGACACCATATATTTT; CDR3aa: CASSVRQGARDTIYF
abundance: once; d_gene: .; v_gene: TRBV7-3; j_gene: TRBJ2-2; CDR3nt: TGTGCCAGCAGCTTACTAGCTGGGGGCAACACCGGGGAGCTGTTTTTT; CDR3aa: CASSLLAGGNTGELFF
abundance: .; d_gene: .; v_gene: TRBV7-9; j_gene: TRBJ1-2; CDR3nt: TGTGCCAGCAGCTTAAGAGCGGACTATGGCTACACCTTC; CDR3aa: CASSLRADYGYTF
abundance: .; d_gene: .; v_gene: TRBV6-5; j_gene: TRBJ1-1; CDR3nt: TGTGTCGTGTCCAGGATGAACACTGAAGCTTTCTTT; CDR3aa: CVVSRMNTEAFF
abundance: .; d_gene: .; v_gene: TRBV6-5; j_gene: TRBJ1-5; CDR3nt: TGTGCCAGCAGTTACTCGACGGGACACGGTCAGCCCCAGCATTTT; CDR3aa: CASSYSTGHGQPQHF
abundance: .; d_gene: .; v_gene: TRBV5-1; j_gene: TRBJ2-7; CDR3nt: TGCGCCAGCAGTAAGCTGCCAGGGGATACGTACGAGCAGTACTTC; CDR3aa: CASSKLPGDTYEQYF
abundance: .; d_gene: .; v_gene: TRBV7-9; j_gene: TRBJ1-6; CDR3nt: TGTGCCAGCAGCTTTGGGGGGGCTAATTCACCCCTCCACTTT; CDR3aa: CASSFGGANSPLHF
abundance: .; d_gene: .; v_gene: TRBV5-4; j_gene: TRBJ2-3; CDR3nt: TGTGCCAGCAGCGGAGGGGCGGCGGGGGCCCTTCCCTCCCACACAGATACGCAGTATTTT; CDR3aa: CASSGGAAGALPSHTDTQYF
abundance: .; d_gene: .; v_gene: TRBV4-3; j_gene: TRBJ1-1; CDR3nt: TGCGCCAGCAGCCAAGATATAATGAACACTGAAGCTTTCTTT; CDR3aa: CASSQDIMNTEAFF
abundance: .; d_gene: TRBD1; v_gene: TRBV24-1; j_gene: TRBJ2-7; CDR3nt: TGTGCCACCAGTGATTTCTTGGTTGGGGACAGAGCCTACGAGCAGTACTTC; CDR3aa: CATSDFLVGDRAYEQYF
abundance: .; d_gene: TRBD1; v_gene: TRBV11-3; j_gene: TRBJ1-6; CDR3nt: TGTGCCAGCAGCAGGGGGACAGGGTGGAATTCACCCCTCCACTTT; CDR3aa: CASSRGTGWNSPLHF
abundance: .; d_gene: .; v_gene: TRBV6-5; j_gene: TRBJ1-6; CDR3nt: TGTGCCAGCGCACTGGTCGGGGGAAATTCACCCCTCCACTTT; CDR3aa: CASALVGGNSPLHF
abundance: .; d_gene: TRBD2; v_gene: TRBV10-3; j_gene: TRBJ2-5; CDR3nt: TGTGCCATCAGTGCCGGGACTAGCGGGGGCCAAGAGACCCAGTACTTC; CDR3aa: CAISAGTSGGQETQYF
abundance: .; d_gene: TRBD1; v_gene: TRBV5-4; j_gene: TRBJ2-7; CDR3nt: TGTGCCAGCAGCTCCCGATATATGACAGGGGGCTACGAGCAGTACTTC; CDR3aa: CASSSRYMTGGYEQYF
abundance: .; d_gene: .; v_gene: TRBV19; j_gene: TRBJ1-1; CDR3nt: TGTGCCAGTAGTATAAAAACAGGGAACACTGAAGCTTTCTTT; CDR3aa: CASSIKTGNTEAFF
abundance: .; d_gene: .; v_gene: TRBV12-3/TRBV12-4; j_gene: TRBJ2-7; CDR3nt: TGTGCCAGCAGCCCCAGGGTTTCCTACGAGCAGTACTTC; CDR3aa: CASSPRVSYEQYF
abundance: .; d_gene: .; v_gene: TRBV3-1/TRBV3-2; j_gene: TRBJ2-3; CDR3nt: TGTGCCAGCAGCCAACGTAGCGCCGGACGCACAGATACGCAGTATTTT; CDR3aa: CASSQRSAGRTDTQYF
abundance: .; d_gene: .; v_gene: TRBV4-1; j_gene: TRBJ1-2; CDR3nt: TGCGCCAGCAGCCAAATAGACGGGACACGTAACTATGGCTACACCTTC; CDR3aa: CASSQIDGTRNYGYTF
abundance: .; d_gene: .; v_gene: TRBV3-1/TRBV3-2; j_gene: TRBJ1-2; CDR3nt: TGTGCCAGCAGCCCCAGGGGACTATTTAACTATGGCTACACCTTC; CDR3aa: CASSPRGLFNYGYTF
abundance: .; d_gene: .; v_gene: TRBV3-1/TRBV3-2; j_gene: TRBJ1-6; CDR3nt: TGTGCCAGCAGCCAGGGGCTGGACAGTTCACCCCTCCACTTT; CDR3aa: CASSQGLDSSPLHF